This entry lists 28 T cell receptor beta chains sequenced from one sample in a study of T cell responses to AZD1222 COVID-19 vaccine. The repertoire was sequenced with immunoSEQ multiplex PCR; TCRdb's copy has only in-frame clones and lacks some. The sample contains more than 150,000 clones, 94% of which appear only once. The specimen comprised peripheral blood, sampled 28 days after the second AZD1222 dose. These receptors all stem from an adult who received the AZD1222 COVID-19 vaccine.

V is TRBV9 and J is TRBJ1-5; TRBD1 might be the D (5 bases). V shed 4 bases and J shed 4 bases, with 15 bases lying between them. The CDR3 consists of 15 residues. The V gene's germline CDR1 is SGDLS and CDR2 YYNGEE. CDR3 sequence: CASSRLDSANQPQHF. The CDR3 bases are TGTGCCAGCAGCCGACTTGACAGCGCAAATCAGCCCCAGCATTTT.

The rearrangement uses TRBV4-1 and TRBJ2-7; D call uncertain. This CDR3 contains 11 residues. V gave up 1 base and J gave up 6 bases, with 4 bases separating them. Germline CDR1 and CDR2: MGHRA and YSYEKL. Here the CDR3 DNA reads TGCGCCAGCAGCCAAGCCGGCGAGCAGTACTTC. This translates into CASSQAGEQYF.

The chain employs TRBV19 and TRBJ1-4; 9 nucleotides match TRBD1. Germline values: CDR1 LNHDA, CDR2 SQIVND (reference sequence). This CDR3 comprises 15 residues. Trimming cost V 7 bases and J 7 bases; bases outside gene matches: 10. CDR3 sequence (DNA): TGTGCCAGTACAGACACGGGACAGGGAATTGAAAAACTGTTTTTT. Translating gives CASTDTGQGIEKLFF.

The chain recombines TRBV19 with TRBJ1-2; the D gene is possibly TRBD1 (6 bases). V lost 7 bases and J 4 bases, leaving 16 bases between the germline ends. Germline V gene sequence: CDR1 LNHDA, CDR2 SQIVND (reference sequence). The CDR3 runs to 14 residues. CDR3: CASKLTGWSYGYTF. The CDR3 DNA reads TGTGCCAGTAAACTAACAGGGTGGAGCTATGGCTACACCTTC.

For this clone: The junction does not match germline at one end; this may be a read error. CDR3 loop: CASSIRPFYIFAF. DNA for the CDR3: TGTGCCAGTAGTATACGACCGTTCTATATATTCGCCTTC. This sequence joins TRBV19 and TRBJ1-2, with unresolved D. CDR1 is LNHDA, CDR2 SQIVND, per germline (reference sequence). CDR3 length: 13 amino acids.

This chain uses TRBV30 with TRBJ2-7; possible D gene TRBD2, 5 bases. Between the trimmed V and J ends, which lost 3 bases and 3 bases, there was a span of 9 bases. Germline V gene lookup returns CDR1 GTSNPN and CDR2 SVGIG (reference sequence). The CDR3 totals 12 residues. CDR3 in DNA: TGTGCCTGGAGGTCAAGCGGCTACGAGCAGTACTTC. It translates to CAWRSSGYEQYF.

The V gene is TRBV5-1, the J gene TRBJ1-1; no firm D call. The germline V and J ends were trimmed by 4 bases and 0 bases, with 13 bases remaining between them. Germline lookup yields CDR1 SGHRS and CDR2 YFSETQ. The CDR3 runs to 15 residues. The CDR3 sequence is CASSTDSGMNTEAFF. The CDR3 nucleotides read TGCGCCAGCAGCACGGACTCGGGAATGAACACTGAAGCTTTCTTT.

This chain links TRBV30 with TRBJ1-2; D ambiguous. Looked up from germline, CDR1 is GTSNPN and CDR2 is SVGIG (reference sequence). With 0 bases removed from V and 2 bases from J, the gap between germline ends came to 7 bases. CDR3 size: 13 residues. The CDR3 spells CAWSVSGNYGYTF. The DNA for the CDR3 is TGTGCCTGGAGTGTATCGGGGAACTATGGCTACACCTTC.

The V gene is TRBV4-1, the J gene TRBJ1-1; possible D gene TRBD1, 5 bases. Germline V gene lookup returns CDR1 MGHRA and CDR2 YSYEKL. The CDR3 covers 14 residues. Trimming cost V 2 bases and J 7 bases, with 14 bases left between them. CDR3 amino acids: CASSQQNRQYEAFF. The CDR3 DNA is TGCGCCAGCAGCCAACAAAACAGGCAGTATGAAGCTTTCTTT.

The rearrangement joins TRBV5-8 to TRBJ2-3; D may be TRBD1 (5 bases). The CDR3 runs to 15 residues. Trimming pared 1 base from V and 1 base from J, leaving 10 bases between. Germline loops: CDR1 SGHTS, CDR2 YDEGEE. Here the CDR3 reads CASSLSLGGTDTQYF. The CDR3 DNA follows: TGTGCCAGCAGCTTGAGTCTAGGGGGCACAGATACGCAGTATTTT.

The V gene is TRBV6-5, the J gene TRBJ1-1, with 7 bases fitting TRBD1. Germline lookup yields CDR1 MNHEY and CDR2 SVGAGI. Trimming cost V 6 bases and J 1 base; bases outside gene matches: 5. The CDR3 sequence is 14 residues long. CDR3 sequence: CASRQGSENTEAFF. In nucleotides, the CDR3 is TGTGCCAGCAGACAGGGGTCCGAGAACACTGAAGCTTTCTTT.

To note about this clone: Other DNA sequences of this sample code for an identical CDR3. The rearrangement uses TRBV5-1 and TRBJ2-7; 13 bases map to TRBD2. Germline V gene data show CDR1 as SGHRS and CDR2 as YFSETQ. J gave up 1 base and V 4 bases, and 2 bases lay outside the gene matches. The CDR3 is 15 amino acids. The CDR3 region has the DNA TGCGCCAGCAGCGAGGGACTAGCGGGATCCTACGAGCAGTACTTC. Translating it yields CASSEGLAGSYEQYF. Full variable domain (outside the CDR3, taken from reference TRBV5-1 and TRBJ2-7): KAGVTQTPRYLIKTRGQQVTLSCSPISGHRSVSWYQQTPGQGLQFLFEYFSETQRNKGNFPGRFSGRQFSNSRSEMNVSTLELGDSALYLCASSEGLAGSYEQYFGPGTRLTVT.

The chain uses TRBV5-1 and TRBJ2-5; 8 positions agree with TRBD1. The CDR3 spans 17 residues. Germline V gene data show CDR1 as SGHRS and CDR2 as YFSETQ. Trimming at V came to 0 bases and at J to 2 bases, leaving 9 bases not matched to a gene. In DNA form, the CDR3 reads TGCGCCAGCAGCTTGGGGGTTCGGGACAGGCTACAAGAGACCCAGTACTTC. As protein: CASSLGVRDRLQETQYF. Full variable domain (remainder filled in from reference TRBV5-1 and TRBJ2-5): KAGVTQTPRYLIKTRGQQVTLSCSPISGHRSVSWYQQTPGQGLQFLFEYFSETQRNKGNFPGRFSGRQFSNSRSEMNVSTLELGDSALYLCASSLGVRDRLQETQYFGPGTRLLVL.

V usage is TRBV29-1 and J usage is TRBJ2-3; 8 bases align to TRBD2. Germline assignment: CDR1 SQVTM and CDR2 ANQGSEA. This CDR3 region has 14 residues. The ends lost 5 bases at V and 2 bases at J; junction bases unmatched: 6. The CDR3 DNA follows: TGCAGCGTTATACTAGCGGACTTCACAGATACGCAGTATTTT. This sequence encodes CSVILADFTDTQYF.

This clone occurred once. The V call is TRBV4-1, the J call TRBJ1-5, with a possible D match to TRBD1 (5 bases). The V and J ends lost 5 bases and 5 bases respectively, with 10 bases between them. CDR3 length: 13 residues. The V gene's germline CDR1 is MGHRA and CDR2 YSYEKL. The chain's CDR3 is CASSVDRYQPQHF. The CDR3 bases are TGCGCCAGCAGCGTTGACAGATATCAGCCCCAGCATTTT.

The chain is built from TRBV7-2 and TRBJ1-1; D is ambiguous. This CDR3 spans 15 amino acids. The germline V gene encodes CDR1 SGHTA and CDR2 FQGNSA. V lost 2 bases to trimming and J lost 1 base, with 11 bases between them. The CDR3 region is CASSLQFWRNTEAFF. The CDR3 DNA follows: TGTGCCAGCAGCTTACAGTTTTGGCGGAACACTGAAGCTTTCTTT.

The chain combines TRBV30 with TRBJ1-6; no reliable D call. The CDR3 runs 16 residues. Trimming shortened V by 4 bases and J by 9 bases, and 22 bases separated the two germline ends. Germline CDR1 is GTSNPN and CDR2 is SVGIG (reference sequence). CDR3 sequence: CAWKFQDRARSSPLHF. CDR3 bases: TGTGCCTGGAAGTTTCAAGACCGGGCCCGAAGTTCACCCCTCCACTTT.

This chain links TRBV27 with TRBJ2-7; weak D call: TRBD1 (5 bases). The CDR3 is made up of 13 amino acids. V dropped 6 bases and J dropped 2 bases, with 11 bases sitting between them. Germline values: CDR1 MNHEY, CDR2 SMNVEV (reference sequence). CDR3 sequence reads: CASSLGRAYEQYF. In DNA, the CDR3 is TGTGCCAGCAGCCTTGGCAGGGCCTACGAGCAGTACTTC.

J is TRBJ1-4 and V is TRBV18; D is undetermined. V was pared by 1 base and J by 3 bases, with 3 bases between. Germline V gene lookup returns CDR1 KGHSH and CDR2 LQKENI. This CDR3 contains 13 residues. The CDR3 coding sequence is TGTGCCAGCTCACCACAGTCTAATGAAAAACTGTTTTTT. It codes for CASSPQSNEKLFF.

In this sample, this clone turned up once. The genes are TRBV19 and TRBJ2-5; 8 bases fit TRBD1. After removal of 3 bases from V and 4 bases from J, the junction contained 7 bases not matched to a gene. This CDR3 has 15 residues. Per germline, CDR1 LNHDA and CDR2 SQIVND (reference sequence). Here the CDR3 reads CASSMITGGSETQYF. For the CDR3, the DNA is TGTGCCAGTAGTATGATAACAGGGGGTTCAGAGACCCAGTACTTC.

This clone was detected once. The gene calls are TRBV6-1 and TRBJ2-1, with D tentatively TRBD1 (5 bases). CDR1 is MNHNS and CDR2 is SASEGT in the germline V gene. The CDR3 spans 16 residues. Trimming took off 2 bases at V and 7 bases at J, with 18 bases between the two ends. CDR3 DNA: TGTGCCAGCAGTGAAATAAAAGGGGCCAAGGCAAATGAGCAGTTCTTC. This gives the protein CASSEIKGAKANEQFF.

This chain connects TRBV21-1 to TRBJ2-6. TRBV21-1 is tagged as a pseudogene. The CDR3 sequence is 18 residues long. The CDR3 nucleotides read TGTGCCAGCAGCAGGCAGGGGAGGTTAAGGTCTGGGGCCAACGTCCTGACTTTC. Translation gives CASSRQGRLRSGANVLTF.

V is TRBV6-1 and J is TRBJ2-7; a weak D match, TRBD1 (5 bases). The CDR3 has 13 amino acids. Germline V gene sequence: CDR1 MNHNS, CDR2 SASEGT. Trimming cost V 0 bases and J 7 bases, with 10 bases left between them. The CDR3 DNA follows: TGTGCCAGCAGTGAAGCCGGTGGGGCGGAGCAGTACTTC. It encodes CASSEAGGAEQYF.

V usage is TRBV4-3 and J usage is TRBJ1-2, with 8 bases identical to TRBD1. The CDR3 has 16 amino acids. The trim removed 4 bases at V and 4 bases at J, leaving 11 bases unmatched. Germline V gives CDR1 LGHNA, CDR2 YSLEER. CDR3 bases: TGCGCCAGCAGCCCGTTGACAGGGGACGACCTCTATGGCTACACCTTC. It yields the protein CASSPLTGDDLYGYTF.

The chain is built from TRBV9 and TRBJ2-3; 7 bases are shared with TRBD1. The length of the CDR3 is 15 residues. V shed 3 bases and J 1 base; nucleotides not matched to a gene: 5. Germline V gene lookup returns CDR1 SGDLS and CDR2 YYNGEE. The CDR3 DNA reads TGTGCCAGCAGCGGACAGGGTACTCGCACAGATACGCAGTATTTT. It specifies CASSGQGTRTDTQYF.

The V and J genes are TRBV5-1 and TRBJ2-1, with 8 positions matching TRBD2. The CDR3 extends over 16 amino acids. Trimming removed 3 bases from V and 4 bases from J; junction bases left unmatched: 9. Germline CDR1 and CDR2: SGHRS and YFSETQ. CDR3 in amino acids: CASSWGLSGTYNEQFF. CDR3 coding DNA: TGCGCCAGCAGCTGGGGCCTTAGCGGGACTTACAATGAGCAGTTCTTC. The whole variable domain, filled in from reference TRBV5-1 and TRBJ2-1, reads KAGVTQTPRYLIKTRGQQVTLSCSPISGHRSVSWYQQTPGQGLQFLFEYFSETQRNKGNFPGRFSGRQFSNSRSEMNVSTLELGDSALYLCASSWGLSGTYNEQFFGPGTRLTVL.

The chain uses TRBV28 and TRBJ2-5; 13 bases line up with TRBD2. Germline trimming cut 6 bases from V and 4 bases from J; bases unmatched to any gene: 2. Germline V gene sequence: CDR1 MDHEN, CDR2 SYDVKM. The CDR3 runs to 14 residues. CDR3 residues: CASSRTSGRETQYF. The CDR3 nucleotides read TGTGCCAGCAGCCGGACTAGCGGGAGAGAGACCCAGTACTTC.

The chain uses TRBV19 and TRBJ2-7; D may be TRBD1 (6 bases). The CDR3 length is 12 residues. Germline V gene data show CDR1 as LNHDA and CDR2 as SQIVND (reference sequence). With 4 bases removed from V and 3 bases from J, the gap between germline ends came to 7 bases. Here the CDR3 reads CASSTQGYEQYF. CDR3 nucleotides: TGTGCCAGTAGTACACAGGGCTACGAGCAGTACTTC. Full variable domain (outside the CDR3, taken from reference TRBV19 and TRBJ2-7): DGGITQSPKYLFRKEGQNVTLSCEQNLNHDAMYWYRQDPGQGLRLIYYSQIVNDFQKGDIAEGYSVSREKKESFPLTVTSAQKNPTAFYLCASSTQGYEQYFGPGTRLTVT.